This TCR beta chain is drawn from a study of blood T cell repertoires in COVID-19. Study in general: The United States, Italy and Spain provided the acute and convalescent COVID-19 samples. T cells, B-cell-depleted T cells, or PBMCs provided the cDNA or gDNA that served as material.

The CDR3 runs to 12 residues. Trimming removed 4 bases from V and 4 bases from J, with 6 bases in between. The germline V gene encodes CDR1 SGHTA and CDR2 FQGTGA. Original processing methods: Nucleated cell number was recorded as an estimate derived from reference gene primer amplification. The table came from immunoSEQ multiplex PCR; TCRdb's copy has only in-frame clones and leaves some out. V, J and clone size reflect that table, while D and trimming were determined from the DNA. The table has under 350,000 clones, 65% to 90% seen once. This clonotype was sampled from a human donor in a cohort sampled during active COVID-19. Specimen: peripheral blood. The gene calls are TRBV7-3 and TRBJ2-3; D perhaps matches TRBD2 (5 bases). The CDR3 coding sequence is TGTGCCAGCAGCTCCGGGGCAGATACGCAGTATTTT. Translation gives CASSSGADTQYF.